This T cell receptor (beta chain) comes out of a study of blood T cells in healthy people across ages. A sample-barcoded 5' primer and a J-beta primer mix were used in a second PCR of roughly 7 to 11 cycles. Each CDR3 protein gets one entry after TCRdb re-called the 5' RACE reads with MiXCR. The repertoire holds some 920,000 distinct CDR3 sequences, 51% seen once, with about 22% in the top ten. The length of the CDR3 is 19 residues. The germline gives CDR1 MNHEY, CDR2 SVGAGI. V dropped 2 bases and J dropped 5; count of bases not matched to a gene: 17. This clonotype was picked up one time. The specimen was blood. The chain uses TRBV6-5 and TRBJ2-3; 9 nucleotides line up with TRBD2. This clonotype originated in a woman aged 55-69 years in good health. The CDR3 DNA is TGTGCCAGCAGTTACGGGACCGGAATTATGGCTAGCGGGGTAGATACGCAGTATTTT. Amino acid sequence: CASSYGTGIMASGVDTQYF.